Listed below are T cell receptor beta chains from one sample, sequenced in a study of T cells in Graves' hyperthyroidism and ophthalmopathy. TCRdb reprocessed the multiplex PCR reads with MiXCR, giving one entry per CDR3 protein. In the table there are approximately 380,000 distinct CDR3 sequences, about 14% of which are singletons. Sequenced: blood. These TCRs come from a man between 45 and 60 years old with Graves' ophthalmopathy. CDR3s include the opening cysteine and the closing phenylalanine or tryptophan. The order of the fields is V gene, J gene, CDR3 length, CDR3 protein.

>TRBV20-1|TRBJ2-1|10
CSASGGEQFF
>TRBV29-1|TRBJ1-1|17
CSVEDLHFGQGGTEAFF
>TRBV25-1|TRBJ2-7|13
CASSEWDSGQQYF
>TRBV5-4|TRBJ2-3|16
CASSGRPADSTDTQYF
>TRBV19|TRBJ2-3|16
CASKGASSVVTDTQYF
>TRBV9|TRBJ2-7|15
CASSVGASGSGEQYF
>TRBV7-9|TRBJ2-7|16
CASSPGQQIISYEQYF
>TRBV11-3|TRBJ2-1|14
CASSFSAENNEQFF
>TRBV28|TRBJ1-5|13
CASSRQGPLPQHF
>TRBV5-1|TRBJ1-1|13
CASTKGGSGEAFF
>TRBV11-2|TRBJ1-6|13
CASSTDYNSPLHF
>TRBV11-3|TRBJ2-1|14
CASSLDPSVGEQFF
>TRBV6-2/TRBV6-3|TRBJ1-2|14
CASSYSGGEFGYTF
>TRBV7-9|TRBJ2-2|15
CASSSVTANTGELFF
>TRBV29-1|TRBJ1-2|11
CSVRTGQGYTF
>TRBV5-1|TRBJ2-5|18
CASSLSRNRGQRRETQYF
>TRBV19|TRBJ2-1|12
CASSRLDNEQFF
>TRBV7-8|TRBJ2-1|15
CASSSAGLGTNEQFF
>TRBV4-1|TRBJ2-3|16
CASSQDLDSSTDTQYF
>TRBV2|TRBJ1-4|17
CASTREKVSTTNEKLFF
>TRBV3-1|TRBJ1-1|15
CASSQDRDRNTEAFF
>TRBV11-2|TRBJ2-5|11
CASSLGQTQYF
>TRBV15|TRBJ2-3|16
CATSRGSGQYTDTQYF
>TRBV4-3|TRBJ1-4|15
CASSQDGTGGKKLFF
>TRBV2|TRBJ2-1|16
CASSESWTGNYNEQFF
>TRBV18|TRBJ2-1|14
CASSPGRQYNEQFF
>TRBV27|TRBJ1-1|14
CANSGTGGDREAFF
>TRBV30|TRBJ1-1|15
CAWSPQFESNTEAFF
>TRBV11-3|TRBJ1-1|13
CASSLPGAGEAFF
>TRBV30|TRBJ2-3|14
CAWTRNPQGDTQYF
>TRBV20-1|TRBJ1-5|16
CSARDLLTGSHQPQHF
>TRBV3-1|TRBJ2-1|15
CASSLSSVPYNEQFF
>TRBV27|TRBJ2-2|13
CASSMSGAGELFF
>TRBV5-1|TRBJ2-7|14
CASSLGQGNTEQYF
>TRBV11-2|TRBJ2-3|16
CASSLEAGGSADTQYF
>TRBV5-4|TRBJ2-2|13
CASSEEEAGELFF
>TRBV10-1|TRBJ2-2|14
CASSESAGAGELFF
>TRBV7-9|TRBJ2-2|17
CASSPSEGGLSTGELFF
>TRBV18|TRBJ2-1|15
CASSPTDRVTRAQFF
>TRBV24-1|TRBJ2-3|15
CATSDFSGGADTQYF
>TRBV5-1|TRBJ2-1|15
CASSRIAGSYNEQFF
>TRBV30|TRBJ2-3|14
CAWSVRAGTDTQYF
>TRBV18|TRBJ1-2|15
CASSPERTGAHGYTF
>TRBV24-1|TRBJ2-3|15
CATSDSPTSTDTQYF
>TRBV18|TRBJ2-5|14
CASSPRDIQETQYF
>TRBV12-3/TRBV12-4|TRBJ2-1|14
CASSPTGTVNEQFF
>TRBV19|TRBJ1-1|12
CASRDSDREAFF